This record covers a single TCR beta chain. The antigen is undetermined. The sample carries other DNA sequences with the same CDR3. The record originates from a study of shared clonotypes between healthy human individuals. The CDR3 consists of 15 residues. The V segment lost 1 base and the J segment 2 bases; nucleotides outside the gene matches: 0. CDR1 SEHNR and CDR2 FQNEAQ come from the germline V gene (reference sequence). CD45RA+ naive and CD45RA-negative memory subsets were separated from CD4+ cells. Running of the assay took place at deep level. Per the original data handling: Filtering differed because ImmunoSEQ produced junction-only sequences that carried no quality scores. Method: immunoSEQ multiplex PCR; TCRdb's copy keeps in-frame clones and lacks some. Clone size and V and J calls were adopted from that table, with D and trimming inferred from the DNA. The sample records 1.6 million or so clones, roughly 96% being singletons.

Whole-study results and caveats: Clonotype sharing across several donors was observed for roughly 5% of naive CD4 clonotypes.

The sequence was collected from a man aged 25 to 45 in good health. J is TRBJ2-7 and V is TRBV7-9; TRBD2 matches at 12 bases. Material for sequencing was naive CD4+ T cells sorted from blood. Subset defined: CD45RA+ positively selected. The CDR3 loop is CASSLGTSGTYEQYF. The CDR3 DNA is TGTGCCAGCAGCTTAGGGACTAGCGGGACCTACGAGCAGTACTTC. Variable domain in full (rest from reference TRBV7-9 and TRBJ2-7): DTGVSQNPRHKITKRGQNVTFRCDPISEHNRLYWYRQTLGQGPEFLTYFQNEAQLEKSRLLSDRFSAERPKGSFSTLEIQRTEQGDSAMYLCASSLGTSGTYEQYFGPGTRLTVT.